The present T cell receptor (beta chain) was sequenced within a study of patients and donors after allogeneic stem cell transplantation. TCRdb re-analysed the RT-PCR reads in MiXCR, keeping a single row per CDR3 protein. The sample has 900,000 to 1,000,000 distinct CDR3 sequences, approximately 19% seen once. V lost 3 bases and J lost 5, with 6 bases in between. CDR3 length: 12 residues. Germline loops: CDR1 SGHTA, CDR2 FQGNSA. The clonotype originates from a human donor who was either an allogeneic HSCT recipient or a stem cell or donor lymphocyte infusion donor (not recorded which). It is not recorded whose cells these are; they may come from a transplant donor. The chain joins TRBV7-2 to TRBJ2-3; D is unclear. Sample: blood, either unsorted or a sorted T cell fraction (not recorded which). CDR3 in amino acids: CASSFNGDTQYF. The CDR3 nucleotides read TGTGCCAGCAGCTTTAACGGAGATACGCAGTATTTT.